One T cell receptor (beta chain) is described in this entry. This clone was seen only once. Its antigen target is currently unknown. Base quality data are lacking; no much larger clone is found one base away. This specimen belongs to a study of OX40 agonist ivuxolimab in advanced cancers. With regard to the full study: The costimulatory receptor OX40 (CD134) was targeted by ivuxolimab, a fully human IgG2 agonistic monoclonal antibody. The purpose of peripheral TCRbeta sequencing was to test whether ivuxolimab changed TCR sequence diversity and led to clonal T-cell expansion. Partial responses occurred in three dose-escalation patients: two with cutaneous melanoma and one with hepatocellular carcinoma. Prior anti-PD-1, anti-PD-L1 or anti-CTLA-4 therapy was permitted, and checkpoint inhibitors had been received by about 36% of dose-escalation patients. The paper reports the monotherapy dose-escalation portion (N of about 54 patients) of the phase I ivuxolimab trial. A male proportion of about 79% and a mean age of approximately 61 years, ranging from roughly 23 to 79, were recorded for the dose-escalation cohort. Intravenous ivuxolimab was administered to patients every 2 weeks at six dose levels: 0.01, 0.1, 0.3, 1.5, 3 and 10 mg/kg. Of the 50 to 55 patients in dose escalation, about 20 had hepatocellular carcinoma, roughly 15 had melanoma, 9 had renal cell carcinoma and 9 had head and neck cancer. General study outcomes and caveats: After ivuxolimab, expanded clones were on average more numerous among CD8+ T cells than among CD4+ T cells. Low levels of normalized T-cell clonal expansion were also shown by some nonresponding patients. Clonal expansion of both CD4+ and CD8+ blood T cells was observed from baseline to week 6 at doses 0.1 to 3.0 mg/kg. Antigen specificity was not determined for the clonally expanded peripheral T cells. Partial responders in the 0.1-3.0 mg/kg groups had among the lowest normalized peripheral clonal expansion, especially among CD8+ T cells.

To sequence the TCRbeta CDR3 region, genomic DNA was isolated from the sorted cells. The immunoSEQ Assay was used for sequencing of TCRbeta CDR3 regions. In its TCRdb copy, this immuneACCESS table keeps in-frame sequences only and misses some clones. Where compared with another copy, unresolved V genes explain less than half of these, and the others have no known cause. Across this sample there are over 60,000 clones, with 80% to 90% seen only once. 0.85% to 1% of the sample lies in the top ten. Looking up the germline V gene (reference sequence) yields CDR1 LNHDA and CDR2 SQIVND. A distance of 9 bases separates the germline ends of V and J, which lose 3 bases and 0 bases respectively. The CDR3, cysteine through phenylalanine, is 14 amino acids long. Only the CDR3 DNA is retained, 42 bases long and in frame from the first base. The trial excluded patients who had a history of autoimmune disease or who were on systemic immunosuppression. Peripheral blood for TCR sequencing was drawn from every dose cohort at baseline, at cycle 4 day 1 and at cycle 7 day 1. The samples were taken from a phase I, first-in-human, multicenter, open-label dose-escalation trial of ivuxolimab. Adults with locally advanced or metastatic melanoma, renal cell carcinoma, hepatocellular carcinoma or head and neck squamous cell carcinoma were enrolled in the trial. Before TCR sequencing, CD4+ T cells and CD8+ T cells were sorted from peripheral blood as separate populations.

Sequenced here: CD4+ or CD8+ T cells sorted from blood, sampled in a trial of the OX40 agonist ivuxolimab. The sequence was obtained from an adult with an advanced solid tumor such as melanoma, head and neck, liver or kidney cancer. The rearrangement joined TRBV19 to TRBJ2-7; the D gene remains uncertain. The nucleotide sequence reads TGTGCCAGTAGTATTGGCCGGAGCTCCTACGAGCAGTACTTC. It specifies CASSIGRSSYEQYF.